Below, one T cell receptor beta chain is given with its context. Its antigen is unknown. Sequenced with the Oncomine TCR Beta short-read assay was DNA taken from cultured CD4+ T cells. From CD4+ T cells that had been cultured, genomic DNA was extracted. MiXCR was run by TCRdb on the PCR reads, yielding one entry per CDR3 protein. The table lists several thousand distinct CDR3 sequences, 30% to 45% of them singletons. The data derive from a study of vaccination and CD4 T cells after COVID-19. Overall study context: Two doses of either BNT162b2 or mRNA-1273 vaccine went to participants. Overlapping SARS-CoV-2, HCoV-NL63, HCoV-OC43 and HCoV-229E spike peptides stimulated the cells. Study observations and caveats: Relatively few convalescent patients were studied, without early post-infection timepoints.

Described treatment: roughly 11-day PBMC culture with coronavirus spike peptide pools or control peptides (ViraFEST assay). Researchers collected the unexposed donor's CD4+ T cells before the COVID-19 pandemic (2011-2018). T cells were expanded with peptide pools, and expanded clonotypes were identified by TCR sequencing. This clonotype was sampled from a human donor in good health. The sample consisted of CD4+ T cells from blood, cultured in vitro.

CDR3 nucleotide sequence: TGTGCCAGCAGCTTAGGGGCGGGACTAAACATTCAGTACTTC. The encoded protein is CASSLGAGLNIQYF. The chain combines TRBV7-2 with TRBJ2-4, with D perhaps matching TRBD2 (6 bases). The V and J ends lost 1 base and 6 bases respectively, with 10 bases between them. The CDR3 sequence is 14 residues long. Germline V CDR1 and CDR2: SGHTA, FQGNSA. The full variable domain, rest sourced from reference TRBV7-2 and TRBJ2-4, is GAGVSQSPSNKVTEKGKDVELRCDPISGHTALYWYRQSLGQGLEFLIYFQGNSAPDKSGLPSDRFSAERTGGSVSTLTIQRTQQEDSAVYLCASSLGAGLNIQYFGAGTRLSVL.